These 13 T cell receptor beta chains came from one sample sequenced in a study of shared clonotypes between healthy human individuals. Sequenced by immunoSEQ multiplex PCR; TCRdb stores in-frame clones only, minus some. The repertoire has roughly 500,000 clones, approximately 95% of them found once; the top ten carry about 0.068%. Sequencing used naive CD4+ T cells sorted from blood. Subset indicated: CD45RA+ positively selected. These TCRs come from a woman aged 25 to 45 in good health.

This clone was detected once. The gene calls are TRBV5-8 and TRBJ1-5; possible D gene TRBD1, 6 bases. Germline values: CDR1 SGHTS, CDR2 YDEGEE. The CDR3 has 14 amino acids. Trimming stripped 5 bases from V and 4 bases from J, with 13 bases between. DNA for the CDR3: TGTGCCAGCAGTAAACAGGGTTGGAATCAGCCCCAGCATTTT. Its protein product is CASSKQGWNQPQHF.

The rearrangement uses TRBV11-2 and TRBJ2-7; TRBD1 matches 10 bases. V dropped 5 bases and J dropped 4; count of bases not matched to a gene: 8. This CDR3 spans 15 amino acids. CDR1 and CDR2 from the germline V gene are SGHAT and FQNNGV. CDR3 sequence (DNA): TGTGCCAGCAGCCTCGAAGGACAGGGGGGTTACGAGCAGTACTTC. It specifies CASSLEGQGGYEQYF. Variable domain in full (rest from reference TRBV11-2 and TRBJ2-7): EAGVAQSPRYKIIEKRQSVAFWCNPISGHATLYWYQQILGQGPKLLIQFQNNGVVDDSQLPKDRFSAERLKGVDSTLKIQPAKLEDSAVYLCASSLEGQGGYEQYFGPGTRLTVT.

The J gene is TRBJ1-2, the V gene TRBV10-3; D remains ambiguous. Deletions cut 2 bases from V and 3 bases from J, with 7 bases between. There are 13 residues in the CDR3. Germline V gives CDR1 ENHRY, CDR2 SYGVKD. This CDR3 is CAISERSDYGYTF. CDR3 sequence (DNA): TGTGCCATCAGTGAGAGATCTGACTATGGCTACACCTTC.

The chain is built from TRBV4-1 and TRBJ1-5; 7 nucleotides match TRBD1. From germline, CDR1 is MGHRA and CDR2 YSYEKL. The V gene end was trimmed by 0 bases and the J gene end by 5 bases; junction bases not matched to a gene: 10. The length of the CDR3 is 17 residues. CDR3 coding DNA: TGCGCCAGCAGCCAAGAATTACCGGGACAGCCTTATCAGCCCCAGCATTTT. Its protein is CASSQELPGQPYQPQHF.

J is TRBJ1-4 and V is TRBV5-1, with 7 bases matching TRBD1. The length of the CDR3 is 14 residues. The V and J ends lost 4 bases and 6 bases, in that order; junction bases with no gene match: 6. The germline V gene has CDR1 SGHRS and CDR2 YFSETQ. The CDR3 spells CASSQGTVDEKLFF. The CDR3 DNA reads as TGCGCCAGCAGCCAAGGGACAGTGGATGAAAAACTGTTTTTT.

This chain links TRBV10-3 with TRBJ1-1, with no clear D. The V and J ends lost 4 bases and 1 base respectively, with 13 bases between them. This CDR3 region has 15 residues. The germline V gene has CDR1 ENHRY and CDR2 SYGVKD. The CDR3 DNA follows: TGTGCCATCAGTGGGGGAGGACGGCCGAACACTGAAGCTTTCTTT. Translating gives CAISGGGRPNTEAFF.

The V gene is TRBV5-6, the J gene TRBJ1-4; TRBD1 aligns across 7 bases. With V trimmed by 1 base and J by 4 bases, 7 bases remained unmatched. Looked up from germline, CDR1 is SGHDT and CDR2 is YYEEEE. The CDR3 runs to 16 residues. The CDR3 here is CASSLTPGQRNEKLFF. In DNA, the CDR3 is TGTGCCAGCAGCTTGACTCCGGGACAGCGTAATGAAAAACTGTTTTTT. Based on the CDR3 plus reference TRBV5-6 and TRBJ1-4, the full variable domain is DAGVTQSPTHLIKTRGQQVTLRCSPKSGHDTVSWYQQALGQGPQFIFQYYEEEERQRGNFPDRFSGHQFPNYSSELNVNALLLGDSALYLCASSLTPGQRNEKLFFGSGTQLSVL.

The J gene is TRBJ2-7, the V gene TRBV6-1; D gene unclear. Between the trimmed V and J ends, which lost 6 bases and 3 bases, there was a span of 6 bases. Germline V lookup: CDR1 MNHNS, CDR2 SASEGT. This CDR3 has 11 residues. CDR3 in DNA: TGTGCCAGCAGGCGACTCTACGAGCAGTACTTC. It is translated as CASRRLYEQYF.

V usage is TRBV7-7 and J usage is TRBJ2-3; D gene unclear. CDR1 is SSHAT, CDR2 FNYEAQ, per germline (reference sequence). The V end lost 1 base, the J end lost 2 bases, and 4 bases lay between the germline ends. This CDR3 is built from 13 residues. The chain's CDR3 is CASSLVPTDTQYF. In DNA, the CDR3 is TGTGCCAGCAGCTTAGTTCCCACAGATACGCAGTATTTT.

CDR3 nucleotide sequence: TGTGCCAGCAGCCCAGGACTAGCGGGATCGGTTGAGCAGTTCTTC. Amino acids: CASSPGLAGSVEQFF. The rearrangement uses TRBV5-6 and TRBJ2-1; 12 bases map to TRBD2. The junction had 8 bases not matched to a gene; V was cut back by 4 bases and J by 9 bases. The germline V gene encodes CDR1 SGHDT and CDR2 YYEEEE. This CDR3 is built from 15 residues.

This clone was counted a single time. This rearrangement joins TRBV5-1 to TRBJ2-7; either TRBD1 or TRBD2 may fit D (5 bases each). The CDR3 is 14 residues long. Per the germline V gene, CDR1 is SGHRS and CDR2 is YFSETQ. V lost 0 bases, J lost 3 bases, and 10 bases lay in between. CDR3 coding DNA: TGCGCCAGCAGCTTGGCCAGGGACGACTACGAGCAGTACTTC. This codes for CASSLARDDYEQYF.

The chain recombines TRBV7-9 with TRBJ2-5, with 11 bases aligning to TRBD2. The J call is in doubt because the DNA end fits TRBJ2-7 better. This CDR3 has 14 residues. The V gene's germline CDR1 is SEHNR and CDR2 FQNEAQ (reference sequence). The CDR3 protein is CASSRTSGSYEQYF. The CDR3 coding sequence is TGTGCCAGCAGCCGAACTAGCGGGAGCTACGAGCAGTACTTC.

The chain combines TRBV6-1 with TRBJ2-7, with TRBD1 as a possible D gene (6 bases). CDR3 length equals 14 residues. CDR1 MNHNS and CDR2 SASEGT come from the germline V gene. The V end was cut by 6 bases, the J end by 5 bases, with 17 bases between. The CDR3 bases are TGTGCCAGCAGCCCGGGACAAACGGAAAACGAGCAGTACTTC. As protein: CASSPGQTENEQYF.